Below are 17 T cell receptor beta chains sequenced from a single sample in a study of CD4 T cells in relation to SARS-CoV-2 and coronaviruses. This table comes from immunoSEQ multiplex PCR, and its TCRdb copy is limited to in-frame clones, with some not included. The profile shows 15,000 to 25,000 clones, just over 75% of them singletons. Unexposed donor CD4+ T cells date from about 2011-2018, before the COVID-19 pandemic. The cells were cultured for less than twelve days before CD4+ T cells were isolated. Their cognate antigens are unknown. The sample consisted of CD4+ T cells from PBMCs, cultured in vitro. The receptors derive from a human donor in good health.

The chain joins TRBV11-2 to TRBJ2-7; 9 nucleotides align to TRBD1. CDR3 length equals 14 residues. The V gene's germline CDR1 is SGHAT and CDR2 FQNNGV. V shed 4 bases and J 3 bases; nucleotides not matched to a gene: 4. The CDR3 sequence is CASSSGQGYYEQYF. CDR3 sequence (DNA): TGTGCCAGCAGCTCGGGACAGGGTTACTACGAGCAGTACTTC.

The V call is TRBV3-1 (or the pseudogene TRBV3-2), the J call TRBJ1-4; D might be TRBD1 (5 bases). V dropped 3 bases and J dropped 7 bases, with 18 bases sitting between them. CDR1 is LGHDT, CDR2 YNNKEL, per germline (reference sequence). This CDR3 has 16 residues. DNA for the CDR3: TGTGCCAGCAGCCATGGGGGAACCGGGCGGTCTGAAAAACTGTTTTTT. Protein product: CASSHGGTGRSEKLFF.

The CDR3 protein is CASRRDRRSYEQYF. The CDR3 coding sequence is TGTGCCAGCAGGCGGGACAGGAGATCCTACGAGCAGTACTTC. The genes are TRBV7-2 and TRBJ2-7; TRBD1 matches 8 bases. The CDR3 has 14 residues. V shed 6 bases, J shed 1 base, and the junction held 5 bases outside the gene matches. Per germline, CDR1 SGHTA and CDR2 FQGNSA.

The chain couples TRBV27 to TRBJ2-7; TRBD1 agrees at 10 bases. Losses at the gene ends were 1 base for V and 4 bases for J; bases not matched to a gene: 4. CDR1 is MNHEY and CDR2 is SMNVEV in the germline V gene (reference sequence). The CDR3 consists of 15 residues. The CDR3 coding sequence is TGTGCCAGCAGTTTATACGGGGGACAGGGGTACGAGCAGTACTTC. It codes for CASSLYGGQGYEQYF.

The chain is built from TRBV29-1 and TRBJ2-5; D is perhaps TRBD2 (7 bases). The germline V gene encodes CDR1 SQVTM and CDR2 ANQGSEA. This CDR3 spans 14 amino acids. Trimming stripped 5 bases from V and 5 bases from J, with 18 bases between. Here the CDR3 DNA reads TGCAGCGTTTTAGGGGGGGACTTAGGGGAGACCCAGTACTTC. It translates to CSVLGGDLGETQYF.

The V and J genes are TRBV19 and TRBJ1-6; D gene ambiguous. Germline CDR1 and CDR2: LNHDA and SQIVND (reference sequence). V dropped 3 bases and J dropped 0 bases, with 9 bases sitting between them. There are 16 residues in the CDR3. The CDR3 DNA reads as TGTGCCAGTAGTATCGGGAAGAGCTCCTATAATTCACCCCTCCACTTT. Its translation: CASSIGKSSYNSPLHF.

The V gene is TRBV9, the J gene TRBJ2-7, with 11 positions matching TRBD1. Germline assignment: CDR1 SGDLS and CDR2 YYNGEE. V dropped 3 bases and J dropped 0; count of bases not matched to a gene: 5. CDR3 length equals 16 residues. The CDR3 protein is CASSAGGTGGSYEQYF. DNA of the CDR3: TGTGCCAGCAGCGCGGGAGGGACAGGGGGCTCCTACGAGCAGTACTTC.

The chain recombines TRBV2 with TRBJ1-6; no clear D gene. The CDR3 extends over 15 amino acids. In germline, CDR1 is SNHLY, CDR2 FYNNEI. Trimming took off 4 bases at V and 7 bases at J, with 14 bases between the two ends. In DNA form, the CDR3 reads TGTGCCAGCAGTGGACTTAGGGTGGGCAATTCACCCCTCCACTTT. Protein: CASSGLRVGNSPLHF.

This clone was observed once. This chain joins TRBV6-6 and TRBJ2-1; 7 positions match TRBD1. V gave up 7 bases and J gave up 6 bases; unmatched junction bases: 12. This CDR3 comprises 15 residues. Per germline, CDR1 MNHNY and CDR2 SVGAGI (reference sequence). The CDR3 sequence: CASTRGGQISNEQFF. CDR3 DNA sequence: TGTGCCAGCACCAGAGGGGGACAGATAAGCAATGAGCAGTTCTTC.

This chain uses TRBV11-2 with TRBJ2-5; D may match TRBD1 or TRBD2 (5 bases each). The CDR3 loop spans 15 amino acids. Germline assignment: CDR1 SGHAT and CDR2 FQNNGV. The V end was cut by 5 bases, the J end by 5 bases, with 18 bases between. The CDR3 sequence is CASSQVGVSYETQYF. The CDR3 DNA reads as TGTGCCAGCAGCCAGGTGGGGGTGTCCTACGAGACCCAGTACTTC.

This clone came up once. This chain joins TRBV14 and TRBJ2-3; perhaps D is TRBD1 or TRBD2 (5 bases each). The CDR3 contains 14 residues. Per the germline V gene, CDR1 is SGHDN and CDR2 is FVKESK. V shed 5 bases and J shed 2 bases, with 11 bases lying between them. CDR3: CASSMAGTTDTQYF. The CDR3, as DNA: TGTGCCAGCAGCATGGCAGGGACCACAGATACGCAGTATTTT.

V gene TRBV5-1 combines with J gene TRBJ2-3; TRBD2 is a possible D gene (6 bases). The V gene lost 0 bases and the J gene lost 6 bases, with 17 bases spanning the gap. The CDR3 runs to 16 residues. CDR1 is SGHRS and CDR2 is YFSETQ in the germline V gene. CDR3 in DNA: TGCGCCAGCAGCTTGGGTATCGGGGAGGTTTCGGATACGCAGTATTTT. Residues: CASSLGIGEVSDTQYF.

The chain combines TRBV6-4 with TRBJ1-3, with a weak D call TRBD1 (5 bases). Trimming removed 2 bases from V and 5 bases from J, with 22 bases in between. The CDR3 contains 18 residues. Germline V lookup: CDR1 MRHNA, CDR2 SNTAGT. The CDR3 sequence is CASSDGQGWNFFRNTIYF. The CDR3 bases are TGTGCCAGCAGTGACGGGCAGGGTTGGAATTTTTTTAGAAACACCATATATTTT.

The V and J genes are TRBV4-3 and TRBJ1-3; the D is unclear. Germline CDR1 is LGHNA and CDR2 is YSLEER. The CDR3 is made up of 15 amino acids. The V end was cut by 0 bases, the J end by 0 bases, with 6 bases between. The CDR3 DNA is TGCGCCAGCAGCCAAGAAGGGCTCTCTGGAAACACCATATATTTT. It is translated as CASSQEGLSGNTIYF.

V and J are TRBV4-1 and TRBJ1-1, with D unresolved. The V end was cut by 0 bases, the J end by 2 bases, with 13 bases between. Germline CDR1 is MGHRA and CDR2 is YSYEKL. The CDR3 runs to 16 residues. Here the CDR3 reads CASSQEGSGDNTEAFF. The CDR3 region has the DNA TGCGCCAGCAGCCAAGAGGGGTCCGGGGATAACACTGAAGCTTTCTTT.

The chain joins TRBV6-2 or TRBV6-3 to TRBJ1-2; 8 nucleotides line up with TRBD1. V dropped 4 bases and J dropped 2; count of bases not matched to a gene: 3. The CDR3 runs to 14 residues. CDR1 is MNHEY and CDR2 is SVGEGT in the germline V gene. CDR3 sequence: CASSFGQGNYGYTF. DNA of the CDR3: TGTGCCAGCAGTTTCGGACAGGGCAACTATGGCTACACCTTC.

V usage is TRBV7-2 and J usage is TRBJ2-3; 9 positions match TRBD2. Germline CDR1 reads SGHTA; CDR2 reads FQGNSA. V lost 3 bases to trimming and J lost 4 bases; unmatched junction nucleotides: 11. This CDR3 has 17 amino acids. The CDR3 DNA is TGTGCCAGCAGCTTTGGCAGCGGGGGGAGTTTCTCAGATACGCAGTATTTT. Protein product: CASSFGSGGSFSDTQYF.